One sample yielded the 14 T cell receptor beta chains listed below, sequenced in a study of early T cells in non-severe SARS-CoV-2 infection. TCRdb recomputed calls from the 5' RACE reads with MiXCR, one row per CDR3 protein. The sample has 55,000 to 65,000 distinct CDR3 sequences, 10% seen once. The source material was whole blood. These receptors came from an adult who was a healthcare worker with PCR-confirmed SARS-CoV-2 infection or an uninfected control (not recorded which).

This chain joins TRBV12-3 or TRBV12-4 and TRBJ2-1; 11 nucleotides match TRBD2. V shed 5 bases and J 5 bases; nucleotides not matched to a gene: 5. The CDR3 has 15 residues. CDR3 sequence reads: CASSTLAGDDNEQFF. The CDR3 DNA sequence: TGTGCCAGCAGTACACTAGCGGGAGACGACAATGAGCAGTTCTTC.

V and J are TRBV5-1 and TRBJ1-6; D is undetermined. This CDR3 region has 14 residues. Germline V gene data show CDR1 as SGHRS and CDR2 as YFSETQ. Trimming took 1 base from V and 7 from J, leaving 9 bases between them. CDR3 sequence: CASSLNSLNSPLHF. In nucleotides, the CDR3 is TGCGCCAGCAGCTTGAACAGCCTCAATTCACCCCTCCACTTT.

This clonotype occurred many times. The V call is TRBV29-1, the J call TRBJ2-3, with a possible D match to TRBD1 (6 bases). The V gene lost 5 bases and the J gene lost 4 bases, with 13 bases spanning the gap. Per germline, CDR1 SQVTM and CDR2 ANQGSEA. The CDR3 length is 13 residues. The CDR3 DNA is TGCAGCGTTAGTGACAGGCGTGCAGATACGCAGTATTTT. Amino acids: CSVSDRRADTQYF.

This clonotype was counted at least ten times. The V and J genes are TRBV27 and TRBJ1-2, with D possibly TRBD1 on 5 matching bases. Germline lookup yields CDR1 MNHEY and CDR2 SMNVEV (reference sequence). The CDR3 is 14 residues long. V lost 0 bases and J lost 3, with 8 bases in between. The CDR3 loop reads CASSLSSGDYGYTF. In DNA, the CDR3 is TGTGCCAGCAGTTTATCGTCGGGGGACTATGGCTACACCTTC.

This clonotype was recorded many times. The V call is TRBV7-8, the J call TRBJ2-7, with 9 bases lining up with TRBD2. The CDR3 is made up of 15 amino acids. CDR1 is SGHVS, CDR2 FQNEAQ, per germline. V shed 3 bases, J shed 3 bases, and the junction held 6 bases outside the gene matches. The CDR3 region is CASSFSGSGVYEQYF. The CDR3 DNA sequence: TGTGCCAGCAGCTTTAGCGGGAGTGGTGTCTACGAGCAGTACTTC.

The chain uses TRBV7-2 and TRBJ2-7, with 12 bases matching TRBD2. V dropped 5 bases and J dropped 7; count of bases not matched to a gene: 9. In germline, CDR1 is SGHTA, CDR2 FQGNSA. CDR3 size: 15 residues. DNA for the CDR3: TGTGCCAGCAGCCAAAGGGGGCTAGCGGGAGGGGAGCAGTACTTC. Residues: CASSQRGLAGGEQYF.

The genes are TRBV20-1 and TRBJ1-1; the D is unclear. Germline V lookup: CDR1 DFQATT, CDR2 SNEGSKA (reference sequence). The CDR3 covers 15 residues. The ends were cut back, 0 bases at V and 0 bases at J, with 11 bases in the middle. CDR3 loop: CSARDHMGMNTEAFF. In DNA form, the CDR3 reads TGCAGTGCTAGAGATCACATGGGCATGAACACTGAAGCTTTCTTT.

This clonotype was counted at least ten times. J is TRBJ2-1 and V is TRBV10-3, with 8 bases identical to TRBD1. The CDR3 totals 18 residues. V lost 4 bases, J lost 0 bases, and 11 bases stayed unmatched. Per the germline V gene, CDR1 is ENHRY and CDR2 is SYGVKD. The CDR3 reads CAISVPGGRAGSYNEQFF. DNA of the CDR3: TGTGCCATCAGTGTACCAGGGGGCCGGGCCGGCTCCTACAATGAGCAGTTCTTC.

This clonotype was detected ten times or more. The V and J genes are TRBV20-1 and TRBJ1-4; unclear D gene. Trimming took 5 bases from V and 0 from J, leaving 10 bases between them. Germline V gene sequence: CDR1 DFQATT, CDR2 SNEGSKA (reference sequence). The CDR3 totals 14 residues. As DNA, the CDR3 is TGCAGTGCTTTCCCAGTTGCAACTAATGAAAAACTGTTTTTT. Translating it yields CSAFPVATNEKLFF.

This clonotype was counted many times. The gene calls are TRBV27 and TRBJ2-5, with D perhaps matching TRBD1 or TRBD2 (5 bases each). The germline V gene encodes CDR1 MNHEY and CDR2 SMNVEV (reference sequence). With 6 bases removed from V and 5 bases from J, the gap between germline ends came to 16 bases. This CDR3 has 14 amino acids. The CDR3 reads CASSLGTSGETQYF. CDR3 sequence (DNA): TGTGCCAGCAGCCTGGGGACGTCGGGGGAGACCCAGTACTTC.

This chain uses TRBV2 with TRBJ2-2, with D maybe TRBD1 (6 bases). Per germline, CDR1 SNHLY and CDR2 FYNNEI. V lost 7 bases and J 6 bases, leaving 9 bases between the germline ends. The CDR3 spans 12 residues. CDR3 residues: CASTQGPGELFF. The CDR3 region has the DNA TGTGCCAGCACCCAGGGGCCCGGGGAGCTGTTTTTT.

This chain joins TRBV27 and TRBJ1-1; unclear D gene. Germline assignment: CDR1 MNHEY and CDR2 SMNVEV (reference sequence). V lost 5 bases and J 1 base, leaving 14 bases between the germline ends. There are 15 residues in the CDR3. Here the CDR3 reads CASSGSLYGNTEAFF. The CDR3 region has the DNA TGTGCCAGCAGTGGCTCTCTATACGGGAACACTGAAGCTTTCTTT.

This clonotype has at least ten counts. The chain employs TRBV7-8 and TRBJ1-1, with 7 bases aligning to TRBD1. Germline V lookup: CDR1 SGHVS, CDR2 FQNEAQ. This CDR3 comprises 12 residues. With 2 bases clipped from V and 11 bases from J, the junction kept 5 bases outside the gene matches. Here the CDR3 DNA reads TGTGCCAGCAGCTTAACAGGGGCGAGGGCTTTCTTT. It encodes CASSLTGARAFF. The entire variable domain, with the rest obtained from reference TRBV7-8 and TRBJ1-1, is as follows: GAGVSQSPRYKVAKRGQDVALRCDPISGHVSLFWYQQALGQGPEFLTYFQNEAQLDKSGLPSDRFFAERPEGSVSTLKIQRTQQEDSAVYLCASSLTGARAFFGQGTRLTVV.

This clonotype was found many times. The chain recombines TRBV18 with TRBJ2-7; D is ambiguous. The ends were cut back, 3 bases at V and 2 bases at J, with 17 bases in the middle. CDR3 size: 16 residues. CDR1 and CDR2 (germline): KGHSH, LQKENI. CDR3 in DNA: TGTGCCAGCTCACCCCCGGCCGGTGACACCACCTACGAGCAGTACTTC. This encodes CASSPPAGDTTYEQYF.